What follows are 25 T cell receptor beta chains derived from one specimen sequenced in a study of tumor T cells in aggressive B-cell lymphoma. TCRdb keeps only in-frame clones here, not all; method: immunoSEQ multiplex PCR. Here the sample spans 2,600 or so clones, approximately 80% being singletons. The sequenced material came from tumor tissue. Receptor source: an adult with diffuse large B cell lymphoma.

V is TRBV28 and J is TRBJ2-3, with 14 bases matching TRBD2. Trimming cost V 4 bases and J 6 bases; bases outside gene matches: 6. CDR3 size: 16 residues. CDR1 is MDHEN, CDR2 SYDVKM, per germline. CDR3 protein: CASSSPGLAGADTQYF. CDR3 bases: TGTGCCAGCAGTTCCCCGGGACTAGCGGGAGCCGATACGCAGTATTTT.

This clone came up a few times. The chain couples TRBV5-1 to TRBJ2-1; D is uncertain. Germline loops: CDR1 SGHRS, CDR2 YFSETQ. The CDR3 is 16 amino acids. Deletions cut 4 bases from V and 0 bases from J, with 14 bases between. Written as DNA, the CDR3 is TGCGCCAGCAGCGCAGGCCCCTCCCTCTCCTACAATGAGCAGTTCTTC. Its protein product is CASSAGPSLSYNEQFF.

The CDR3: CAAGSGPYSNQPQHF. CDR3 coding DNA: TGTGCCGCGGGTTCTGGACCCTATAGCAATCAGCCCCAGCATTTT. The gene calls are TRBV6-1 and TRBJ1-5, with no clear D. CDR1 and CDR2 from the germline V gene are MNHNS and SASEGT. There are 15 residues in the CDR3. Trimming pared 11 bases from V and 0 bases from J, leaving 17 bases between.

The J gene is TRBJ1-4, the V gene TRBV6-1, with TRBD1 matching 7 bases. The junction had 4 bases not matched to a gene; V was cut back by 7 bases and J by 2 bases. The CDR3 is 14 residues long. CDR1 and CDR2 (germline): MNHNS, SASEGT. The CDR3 DNA reads as TGTGCCAGCACCAAGGGGGCTACTAATGAAAAACTGTTTTTT. Translated, it gives CASTKGATNEKLFF.

CDR3 amino acids: CASSEDGRSFDEQFF. The CDR3 DNA follows: TGCGCCAGCAGCGAGGACGGGAGGTCTTTCGATGAGCAGTTCTTC. This rearrangement joins TRBV5-1 to TRBJ2-1; 7 nucleotides line up with TRBD2. The CDR3 is 15 residues long. V gave up 4 bases and J gave up 8 bases; unmatched junction bases: 12. Looked up from germline, CDR1 is SGHRS and CDR2 is YFSETQ.

The V call is TRBV7-9, the J call TRBJ2-1; weak D call: TRBD2 (5 bases). Germline V lookup: CDR1 SEHNR, CDR2 FQNEAQ (reference sequence). This CDR3 comprises 14 residues. V was clipped by 6 bases and J by 4 bases, with 13 bases between them. DNA for the CDR3: TGTGCCAGCAGTCGAGAGCGGAGTTACAATGAGCAGTTCTTC. Protein product: CASSRERSYNEQFF. Together with reference TRBV7-9 and TRBJ2-1, the CDR3 gives the full variable domain: DTGVSQNPRHKITKRGQNVTFRCDPISEHNRLYWYRQTLGQGPEFLTYFQNEAQLEKSRLLSDRFSAERPKGSFSTLEIQRTEQGDSAMYLCASSRERSYNEQFFGPGTRLTVL.

This sequence joins TRBV7-3 and TRBJ1-5, with D maybe TRBD1 (5 bases). CDR3 length: 17 amino acids. The V end lost 5 bases, the J end lost 2 bases, and 19 bases lay between the germline ends. Germline CDR1 is SGHTA and CDR2 is FQGTGA. In DNA form, the CDR3 reads TGTGCCAGCAGCCCGCTATTTTGGGGGGGTTGCAATCAGCCCCAGCATTTT. Its protein product is CASSPLFWGGCNQPQHF.

This clone has only one observation. The chain joins TRBV2 to TRBJ2-1; unclear D gene. Deletions cut 3 bases from V and 2 bases from J, with 14 bases between. CDR1 is SNHLY, CDR2 FYNNEI, per germline. This CDR3 is 16 amino acids long. The CDR3 sequence is CASSEWSLTPYNEQFF. The CDR3 DNA follows: TGTGCCAGCAGTGAGTGGAGCCTTACTCCCTACAATGAGCAGTTCTTC.

This clone was seen a single time. The chain is built from TRBV5-6 and TRBJ1-6, with TRBD1 identical over 7 bases. Unmatched junction bases numbered 4, after V lost 0 bases and J lost 7 bases. This CDR3 spans 15 amino acids. Germline CDR1 reads SGHDT; CDR2 reads YYEEEE. Written as DNA, the CDR3 is TGTGCCAGCAGCTTGGTGGACAGGCAGAATTCACCCCTCCACTTT. This translates into CASSLVDRQNSPLHF.

The chain carries TRBV7-9 and TRBJ2-7, with D perhaps matching TRBD2 (6 bases). The V end lost 2 bases, the J end lost 6 bases, and 8 bases lay between the germline ends. CDR1 SEHNR and CDR2 FQNEAQ come from the germline V gene (reference sequence). The length of the CDR3 is 12 residues. CDR3 bases: TGTGCCAGCAGCTTACAGGGACTCGAGCAGTACTTC. This translates into CASSLQGLEQYF.

The chain is built from TRBV28 and TRBJ1-4; D remains unclear. The CDR3 totals 12 residues. Trimming stripped 6 bases from V and 11 bases from J, with 13 bases between. Germline V CDR1 and CDR2: MDHEN, SYDVKM. The CDR3 DNA reads as TGTGCCAGCAGCCAGCGGGAGAGTAAACTGTTTTTT. It encodes CASSQRESKLFF.

This chain's CDR3 is CAWSAYSRRSEQYF. The CDR3 DNA is TGTGCCTGGAGTGCTTATTCAAGGAGGTCGGAACAGTACTTC. The chain has TRBV30 and TRBJ2-7, with D possibly TRBD2 on 5 matching bases. V lost 1 base and J lost 10, with 20 bases in between. The CDR3 is 14 residues long. Germline V gives CDR1 GTSNPN, CDR2 SVGIG (reference sequence).

The V gene is TRBV19, the J gene TRBJ2-1; D is uncertain. V lost 3 bases, J lost 0 bases, and 6 bases lay in between. The germline V gene has CDR1 LNHDA and CDR2 SQIVND (reference sequence). The CDR3 totals 14 residues. CDR3 bases: TGTGCCAGTAGTATGCCTAGCTCCTACAATGAGCAGTTCTTC. Amino acids: CASSMPSSYNEQFF.

The gene calls are TRBV14 and TRBJ1-2; no definite D call. V shed 0 bases and J shed 8 bases, with 16 bases lying between them. The germline CDR1 and CDR2 sequences are SGHDN and FVKESK. CDR3 length: 15 residues. This chain's CDR3 is CASSQDRQALKGYTF. In DNA form, the CDR3 reads TGTGCCAGCAGCCAAGATCGGCAGGCCCTTAAGGGCTACACCTTC.

This chain uses TRBV30 with TRBJ2-7; a weak D match, TRBD2 (5 bases). Germline V gives CDR1 GTSNPN, CDR2 SVGIG (reference sequence). V lost 1 base and J lost 10, with 20 bases in between. There are 14 residues in the CDR3. The CDR3 region is CAWSAYSRRLEQYF. The CDR3 DNA sequence: TGTGCCTGGAGTGCTTATTCAAGGAGGTTGGAACAGTACTTC.

This clone was counted a few times. V and J are TRBV28 and TRBJ2-1, with no clear D. With 2 bases removed from V and 6 bases from J, the gap between germline ends came to 14 bases. The germline gives CDR1 MDHEN, CDR2 SYDVKM. The CDR3 consists of 15 residues. CDR3 protein: CASSLDSPGGNEQFF. The CDR3 coding sequence is TGTGCCAGCAGTTTAGACTCCCCGGGTGGCAATGAGCAGTTCTTC.

The genes are TRBV6-5 and TRBJ2-2; 10 positions agree with TRBD2. The V gene's germline CDR1 is MNHEY and CDR2 SVGAGI. There are 16 residues in the CDR3. V dropped 1 base and J dropped 5; count of bases not matched to a gene: 4. CDR3 amino acids: CASSYLLAGRTGELFF. As DNA, the CDR3 is TGTGCCAGCAGTTACTTACTAGCGGGACGAACCGGGGAGCTGTTTTTT.

The chain couples TRBV5-1 to TRBJ1-1, with no clear D. CDR3 length: 16 residues. Between the trimmed V and J ends, which lost 0 bases and 2 bases, there was a span of 14 bases. Germline V gives CDR1 SGHRS, CDR2 YFSETQ. The CDR3 sequence: CASSLVTRRGNTEAFF. CDR3 nucleotides: TGCGCCAGCAGCTTGGTAACAAGGCGGGGAAACACTGAAGCTTTCTTT. The full variable domain, with the rest looked up from reference TRBV5-1 and TRBJ1-1, is KAGVTQTPRYLIKTRGQQVTLSCSPISGHRSVSWYQQTPGQGLQFLFEYFSETQRNKGNFPGRFSGRQFSNSRSEMNVSTLELGDSALYLCASSLVTRRGNTEAFFGQGTRLTVV.

The genes are TRBV4-2 and TRBJ1-5; 7 bases align to TRBD1. The CDR3 sequence is 18 residues long. Germline values: CDR1 LGHNA, CDR2 YNFKEQ. V lost 2 bases to trimming and J lost 0 bases; unmatched junction nucleotides: 10. CDR3 coding DNA: TGTGCCAGCAGCCAAAATACAGTAAGGGGGCTTAGCAATCAGCCCCAGCATTTT. This codes for CASSQNTVRGLSNQPQHF.

CDR3 loop: CASNQDRESHEQFF. The CDR3, as DNA: TGTGCCAGCAACCAGGACAGGGAGAGCCATGAGCAGTTCTTC. The chain recombines TRBV7-9 with TRBJ2-1, with 8 bases identical to TRBD1. This CDR3 comprises 14 residues. Losses at the gene ends were 7 bases for V and 8 bases for J; bases not matched to a gene: 10. The V gene's germline CDR1 is SEHNR and CDR2 FQNEAQ (reference sequence).

CDR3 region: CASSLSRGSYEQYF. Here the CDR3 DNA reads TGCGCCAGCAGCTTGTCGAGGGGGTCCTACGAGCAGTACTTC. The chain carries TRBV5-1 and TRBJ2-7; a possible D gene is TRBD1 (6 bases). The V gene's germline CDR1 is SGHRS and CDR2 YFSETQ. This CDR3 spans 14 amino acids. Deletions cut 1 base from V and 1 base from J, with 9 bases between.

J is TRBJ1-1 and V is TRBV7-8, with 8 bases fitting TRBD1. In germline, CDR1 is SGHVS, CDR2 FQNEAQ. The CDR3 runs to 15 residues. The V gene end was trimmed by 0 bases and the J gene end by 5 bases; junction bases not matched to a gene: 5. CDR3 sequence (DNA): TGTGCCAGCAGCTTAGCCGCTACAGGGGGAACTGAAGCTTTCTTT. It is translated as CASSLAATGGTEAFF.

This rearrangement joins TRBV10-3 to TRBJ1-5; perhaps TRBD1 as D (6 bases). Deletions cut 0 bases from V and 4 bases from J, with 13 bases between. The CDR3 runs to 16 residues. Germline lookup yields CDR1 ENHRY and CDR2 SYGVKD. The CDR3 spells CAISESDSAINQPQHF. DNA of the CDR3: TGTGCCATCAGTGAGTCGGACAGCGCTATAAATCAGCCCCAGCATTTT.

J is TRBJ2-3 and V is TRBV19; tentatively, D is TRBD2 (6 bases). Deletions cut 5 bases from V and 2 bases from J, with 17 bases between. The germline V gene has CDR1 LNHDA and CDR2 SQIVND (reference sequence). The CDR3 extends over 16 amino acids. CDR3 in amino acids: CASSLRASANTDTQYF. Written as DNA, the CDR3 is TGTGCCAGTAGTCTACGGGCTAGCGCGAACACAGATACGCAGTATTTT.

The table lists this clone with a few counts. The chain recombines TRBV13 with TRBJ2-1, with D possibly being TRBD2 (6 bases). The germline CDR1 and CDR2 sequences are PRHDT and FYEKMQ (reference sequence). V was pared by 2 bases and J by 0 bases, with 11 bases between. This CDR3 contains 16 residues. The CDR3 coding sequence is TGTGCCAGCAGCTTATGGCTAGCGAGCTCCTACAATGAGCAGTTCTTC. This sequence encodes CASSLWLASSYNEQFF.